The 2 T cell receptor beta chains below come from one sample, sequenced in a study of shared clonotypes between healthy human individuals. Only in-frame clones appear in the TCRdb table, and some are missing; sequencing was by immunoSEQ multiplex PCR. The sample lists some 300,000 clones; about 73% were seen once. The sample comprised memory CD4+ T cells sorted from blood. Documented subset: CD45RA-negative fraction. These TCRs come from a man aged 25-45 years in good health.

J is TRBJ2-2 and V is TRBV15; 8 bases fit TRBD2. Germline V gene sequence: CDR1 LNHNV, CDR2 YYDKDF (reference sequence). Trimming at V came to 5 bases and at J to 6 bases, leaving 8 bases not matched to a gene. This CDR3 comprises 15 residues. In DNA, the CDR3 is TGTGCCACCAGCCCGGATAGCGGGATATCCGGGGAGCTGTTTTTT. Amino acids: CATSPDSGISGELFF.

This chain uses TRBV28 with TRBJ1-2; a possible D gene is TRBD1 (5 bases). The germline V gene encodes CDR1 MDHEN and CDR2 SYDVKM. Trimming removed 5 bases at V and 4 bases at J, with 14 bases between. CDR3 length equals 14 residues. The DNA of the CDR3 is TGTGCCAGCAGTCCCGGGACCTATCCCTATGGCTACACCTTC. This sequence encodes CASSPGTYPYGYTF.